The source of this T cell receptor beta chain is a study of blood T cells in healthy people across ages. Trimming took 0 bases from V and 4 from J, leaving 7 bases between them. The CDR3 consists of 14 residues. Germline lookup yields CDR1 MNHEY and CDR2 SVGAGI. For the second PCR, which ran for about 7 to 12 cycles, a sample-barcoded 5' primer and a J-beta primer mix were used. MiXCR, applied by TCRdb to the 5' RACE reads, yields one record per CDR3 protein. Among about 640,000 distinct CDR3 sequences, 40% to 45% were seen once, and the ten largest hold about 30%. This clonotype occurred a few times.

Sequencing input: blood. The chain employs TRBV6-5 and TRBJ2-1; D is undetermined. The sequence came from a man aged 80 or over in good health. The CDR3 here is CASSYSREYNEQFF. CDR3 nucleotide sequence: TGTGCCAGCAGTTACTCAAGGGAATACAATGAGCAGTTCTTC.